A selection of T cell receptor beta chains follows, all from one sample in a study of blood T cell repertoires in COVID-19. The protocol was immunoSEQ multiplex PCR, while the TCRdb copy is restricted to in-frame clones and leaves out a portion. The table records approximately 150,000 clones, about 80% of them present only once. Sequenced material: peripheral blood. These receptors were obtained from a man between 65 and 79 years old with active or convalescent COVID-19. CDR3s include the opening cysteine and the closing phenylalanine or tryptophan. The D gene is left open where the match is weak. The size entry is marked missing in some rows and otherwise reads once, few, many or a size class.

d_call,v_call,clone_size,j_call,cdr3_nt,cdr3_aa
-,TRBV28,once,TRBJ1-1,TGTGCCAGCAAAGGGGCAGAAAACACTGAAGCTTTCTTT,CASKGAENTEAFF
-,TRBV27,-,TRBJ1-3,TGTGCCAGCAGTTTAGCGGGGGGCCAAACCTCTGGAAACACCATATATTTT,CASSLAGGQTSGNTIYF
-,TRBV5-6,-,TRBJ2-4,TGTGCCAGCAGCCAGAGAGGAACCAAAAACATTCAGTACTTC,CASSQRGTKNIQYF
-,TRBV18,few,TRBJ1-1,TGTGCCAGCACAACTGACTTGAGCACTGAAGCTTTCTTT,CASTTDLSTEAFF
TRBD1,TRBV9,few,TRBJ1-3,TGTGCCAGCAGCTGGACAGGGGACGCTGGAAACACCATATATTTT,CASSWTGDAGNTIYF
TRBD1,TRBV2,-,TRBJ1-2,TGTGCCAGCACGGGACAGGGGATTGCTTATGGCTACACCTTC,CASTGQGIAYGYTF
-,TRBV24-1,-,TRBJ1-4,TGTGCCACCAGTGATCCGCGGTCAACTAATGAAAAACTGTTTTTT,CATSDPRSTNEKLFF
TRBD1,TRBV28,-,TRBJ1-5,TGTGCCAGCAGTTTAGGGGGACAGGGAGTAGGACAGCCCCAGCATTTT,CASSLGGQGVGQPQHF
-,TRBV28,-,TRBJ2-7,TGTGCCAGCAGTTTATGGGGGGGACGGAACTCCTACGAGCAGTACTTC,CASSLWGGRNSYEQYF
-,TRBV6-5,-,TRBJ2-3,TGTGCCAGCAGTTACGGGGGTAGGGGGGATACGCAGTATTTT,CASSYGGRGDTQYF
TRBD1,TRBV30,once,TRBJ1-6,TGTGCCTGGAACCGGGACAGGACAAAGAGCTCCTATAATTCACCCCTCCACTTT,CAWNRDRTKSSYNSPLHF
-,TRBV5-1,-,TRBJ2-6,TGCGCCAGCAGCCCGACTAGTTCTGGGGCCAACGTCCTGACTTTC,CASSPTSSGANVLTF
-,TRBV28,-,TRBJ1-1,TGTGCCAGCACCGAGGGCTGGATGGCTGAAGCTTTCTTT,CASTEGWMAEAFF
TRBD1,TRBV5-1,-,TRBJ2-5,TGCGCCAGCAGCTTGCCCCAGGGGGACCAAGAGACCCAGTACTTC,CASSLPQGDQETQYF
TRBD1,TRBV6-2/TRBV6-3,-,TRBJ1-2,TGTGCCAGCAGCGCGATTTCGGGACAGAAATATGGCTACACCTTC,CASSAISGQKYGYTF
-,TRBV12-3/TRBV12-4,-,TRBJ1-2,TGTGCCAGCAGCCACTTCGGGGTGTATGGCTACACCTTC,CASSHFGVYGYTF
-,TRBV19,-,TRBJ1-4,TGTGCCAGTAGTATAGAAGGAGGAAGTACGAACGGTAATGAAAAACTGTTTTTT,CASSIEGGSTNGNEKLFF
-,TRBV19,-,TRBJ2-3,TGTGCCAGTAGAGCTGGCAGGGGAACAGATACGCAGTATTTT,CASRAGRGTDTQYF
TRBD1,TRBV7-9,once,TRBJ2-7,TGTGCCAGCAGCGGGACGGACAGGGCACTACCCCACGAGCAGTACTTC,CASSGTDRALPHEQYF
TRBD1,TRBV9,once,TRBJ2-1,TGTGCCAGCAGCGTGCAGGGGGCGGTCTCCTACAATGAGCAGTTCTTC,CASSVQGAVSYNEQFF
TRBD2,TRBV14,-,TRBJ2-7,TGTGCCAGCAGCCAGGGACTAGCGGCTGGGGCCTACGAGCAGTACTTC,CASSQGLAAGAYEQYF
TRBD1,TRBV19,-,TRBJ1-5,TGTGCCAGTGCGGGAGGGGGCGCGGGCAATCAGCCCCAGCATTTT,CASAGGGAGNQPQHF
TRBD1,TRBV24-1,-,TRBJ2-2,TGTGCCACCAGTGACTCGGGACAGGTAGCGTCCGGGGAGCTGTTTTTT,CATSDSGQVASGELFF